This section outlines one T cell receptor (beta chain) sequence together with its context. This table comes from immunoSEQ multiplex PCR, and its TCRdb copy is limited to in-frame clones, with some not included. The sample has some 300,000 clones, around 90% seen once. This entry is derived from a study of blood T cell repertoires in COVID-19. In the study overall: Italy, Spain and the United States were the sources of the convalescent and acute COVID-19 samples. T cells, B-cell-depleted T cells, or PBMCs supplied cDNA or gDNA.

Enrollment of patients from Seattle took place during active infection, with longitudinal follow-up. V lost 4 bases, J lost 0 bases, and 5 bases stayed unmatched. The CDR3 loop spans 16 amino acids. Germline V gives CDR1 MDHEN, CDR2 SYDVKM. This chain uses TRBV28 with TRBJ2-3, with 9 bases fitting TRBD1. The sequenced sample was peripheral blood. The clonotype comes from a woman in her thirties or forties with COVID-19, enrolled during active disease. The CDR3 coding sequence is TGTGCCAGCAGTTCGGGGGACAGGGCAAGCACAGATACGCAGTATTTT. Its protein product is CASSSGDRASTDTQYF.